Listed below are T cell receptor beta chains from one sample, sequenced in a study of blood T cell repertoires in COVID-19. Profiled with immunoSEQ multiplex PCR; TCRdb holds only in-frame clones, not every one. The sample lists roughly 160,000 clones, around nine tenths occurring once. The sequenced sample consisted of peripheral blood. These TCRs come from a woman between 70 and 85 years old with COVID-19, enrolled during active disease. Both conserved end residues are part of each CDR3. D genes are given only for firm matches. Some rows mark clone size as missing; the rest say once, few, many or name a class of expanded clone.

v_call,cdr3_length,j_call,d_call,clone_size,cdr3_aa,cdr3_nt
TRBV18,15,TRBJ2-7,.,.,CASSPSTGQSYEQYF,TGTGCCAGCTCACCCTCGACAGGTCAATCCTACGAGCAGTACTTC
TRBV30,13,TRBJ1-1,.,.,CAWSVQRDTEAFF,TGTGCCTGGAGTGTACAGCGGGACACTGAAGCTTTCTTT
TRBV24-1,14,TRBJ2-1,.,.,CATSASHTGNEQFF,TGTGCCACCAGTGCGAGTCACACGGGCAATGAGCAGTTCTTC
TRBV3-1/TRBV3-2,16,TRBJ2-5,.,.,CASSPGLGAVQETQYF,TGTGCCAGCAGTCCAGGGCTGGGGGCGGTCCAAGAGACCCAGTACTTC
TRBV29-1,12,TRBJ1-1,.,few,CSVRVLNTEAFF,TGCAGCGTACGAGTGTTGAACACTGAAGCTTTCTTT
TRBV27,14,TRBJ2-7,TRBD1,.,CASSPRQGSYEQYF,TGTGCCAGCAGTCCGCGACAGGGATCCTACGAGCAGTACTTC
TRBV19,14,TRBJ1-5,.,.,CASYREGSNQPQHF,TGTGCCAGCTACAGGGAAGGTAGCAATCAGCCCCAGCATTTT
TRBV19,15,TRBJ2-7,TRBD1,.,CASSIDPAGGYEQYF,TGTGCCAGTAGTATAGATCCGGCAGGGGGTTACGAGCAGTACTTC
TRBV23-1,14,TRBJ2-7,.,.,CASSRLRVSYEQYF,TGCGCCAGCAGTCGCCTCAGGGTTTCCTACGAGCAGTACTTC
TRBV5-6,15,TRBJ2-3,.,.,CASSLVGKSTDTQYF,TGTGCCAGCAGCTTGGTGGGCAAGAGCACAGATACGCAGTATTTT
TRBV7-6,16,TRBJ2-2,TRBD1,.,CASSLAGGQGTGELFF,TGTGCCAGCAGCTTAGCGGGGGGACAGGGAACCGGGGAGCTGTTTTTT
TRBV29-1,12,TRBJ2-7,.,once,CSVAGGSYEQYF,TGCAGCGTTGCTGGGGGGTCCTACGAGCAGTACTTC
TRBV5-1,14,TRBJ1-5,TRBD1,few,CASSLDQGDQPQHF,TGCGCCAGCAGCTTGGATCAGGGGGATCAGCCCCAGCATTTT
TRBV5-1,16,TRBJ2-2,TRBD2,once,CASSLSASGATGELFF,TGCGCCAGCAGCTTGTCGGCTAGCGGGGCGACCGGGGAGCTGTTTTTT
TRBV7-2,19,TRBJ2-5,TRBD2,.,CASSPPGYGGLAGVETQYF,TGTGCCAGCAGCCCTCCGGGCTACGGCGGGCTAGCGGGGGTGGAGACCCAGTACTTC
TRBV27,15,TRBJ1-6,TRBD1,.,CASSSVGTGFSPLHF,TGTGCCAGCAGTTCGGTGGGGACAGGGTTCTCACCCCTCCACTTT
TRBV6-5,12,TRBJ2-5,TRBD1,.,CASSGQGETQYF,TGTGCCAGCAGCGGACAGGGTGAGACCCAGTACTTC
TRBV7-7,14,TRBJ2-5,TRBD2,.,CASSRLAGEETQYF,TGTGCTAGCAGCCGACTAGCGGGGGAAGAGACCCAGTACTTC